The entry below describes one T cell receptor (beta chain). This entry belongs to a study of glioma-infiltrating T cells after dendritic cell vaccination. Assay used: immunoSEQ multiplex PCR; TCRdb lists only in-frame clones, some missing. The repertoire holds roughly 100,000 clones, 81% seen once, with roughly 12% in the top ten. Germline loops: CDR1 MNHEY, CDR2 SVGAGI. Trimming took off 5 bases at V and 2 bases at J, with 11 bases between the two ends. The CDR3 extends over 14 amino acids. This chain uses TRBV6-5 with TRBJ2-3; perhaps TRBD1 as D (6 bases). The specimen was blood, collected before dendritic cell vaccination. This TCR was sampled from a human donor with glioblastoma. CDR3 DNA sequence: TGTGCCAGCAGTCGAGACAGGAACACAGATACGCAGTATTTT. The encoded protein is CASSRDRNTDTQYF.